Listed here are 7 T cell receptor beta chains from one sample, sequenced in a study of Graves' ophthalmopathy and Graves' hyperthyroidism. From RNA, the CDR3 regions of TCR beta chains were amplified and sequenced. First-round RT-PCR with HTBI primers preceded a second-round multiplex PCR. One entry per CDR3 protein results from TCRdb running MiXCR on the multiplex PCR reads. The sample has 650,000 to 900,000 distinct CDR3 sequences, 35% to 50% seen once. The sample taken for sequencing was peripheral blood. Every receptor here comes from an adult man with Graves' ophthalmopathy.

This CDR3 reads CASSLGSGLDQPQHF. The CDR3 nucleotides are TGTGCCAGCAGCTTAGGATCAGGGTTGGATCAGCCCCAGCATTTT. The gene calls are TRBV7-9 and TRBJ1-5; D may be TRBD1 (5 bases). This CDR3 has 15 residues. V was pared by 1 base and J by 5 bases, with 12 bases between. Per the germline V gene, CDR1 is SEHNR and CDR2 is FQNEAQ (reference sequence).

The V and J genes are TRBV7-9 and TRBJ1-1; tentative D call: TRBD1 (5 bases). CDR3 length equals 18 residues. The V and J ends lost 5 bases and 0 bases respectively, with 22 bases between them. Germline assignment: CDR1 SEHNR and CDR2 FQNEAQ (reference sequence). This chain's CDR3 is CASSLSLGRAAMNTEAFF. In DNA form, the CDR3 reads TGTGCCAGCAGCCTCTCGTTGGGCAGGGCAGCAATGAACACTGAAGCTTTCTTT.

Remarks on this clonotype: A junction end diverges from the germline sequence, so it may reflect a read error. The chain links TRBV10-3 to TRBJ1-4, with D unclear. The germline CDR1 and CDR2 sequences are ENHRY and SYGVKD. This CDR3 comprises 15 residues. The CDR3 protein is CASSYGTATNEKLFF. CDR3 nucleotide sequence: TGTGCCAGCAGTTATGGAACAGCAACTAATGAAAAACTGTTTTTT.

The table lists this clonotype with a count of one. This chain joins TRBV10-2 and TRBJ2-7; 8 positions match TRBD1. J lost 0 bases, V lost 5 bases, and 6 bases had no gene match. The CDR3 has 15 residues. Germline-derived CDR1 and CDR2 are WSHSY and SAAADI. CDR3 coding DNA: TGCGCCAGCAGTAAGACAGGGGAGAGCTCCTACGAGCAGTACTTC. This sequence encodes CASSKTGESSYEQYF.

The CDR3 nucleotides are TGTGCCATCAGTGAGGGAACCTACAATGAAGCTTTCTTT. This codes for CAISEGTYNEAFF. The chain couples TRBV10-3 to TRBJ1-1; no definite D call. From germline, CDR1 is ENHRY and CDR2 SYGVKD. This CDR3 has 13 residues. V lost 2 bases and J lost 7, with 11 bases in between.

The table lists this clonotype with many counts. The chain links TRBV29-1 to TRBJ2-7; D gene ambiguous. With 6 bases removed from V and 0 bases from J, the gap between germline ends came to 12 bases. The CDR3 covers 13 residues. The germline gives CDR1 SQVTM, CDR2 ANQGSEA. CDR3 in DNA: TGCAGCGTCCTACCCATAAGCTCCTACGAGCAGTACTTC. The encoded protein is CSVLPISSYEQYF.

The chain has TRBV25-1 and TRBJ2-7; 10 bases align to TRBD1. The germline V gene encodes CDR1 MGHDK and CDR2 SYGVNS. The J segment lost 2 bases and the V segment lost 6 bases, leaving 10 bases of the junction unmatched. The CDR3 covers 16 residues. CDR3 protein: CASSLGGTGAPYEQYF. CDR3 nucleotide sequence: TGTGCCAGCAGCTTGGGTGGGACAGGGGCCCCCTACGAGCAGTACTTC.